Below, 12 T cell receptor beta chains from the same sample are listed, as sequenced in a study of T cells in Graves' hyperthyroidism and ophthalmopathy. Authors of the study amplified TCR beta CDR3 regions from RNA transcripts. TCR CDR3 regions were first amplified by RT-PCR with HTBI primers. TCRdb processed the multiplex PCR reads anew with MiXCR; each CDR3 protein has one entry. The data contain 250,000 to 300,000 distinct CDR3 sequences, 14% to 15% of them seen just once; the ten biggest clones take up more than 10%. Sequencing was carried out using blood. These receptors all come from a woman aged 40 to 55 with Graves' hyperthyroidism that later progressed to Graves' ophthalmopathy.

This clonotype has at least ten counts. This rearrangement joins TRBV20-1 to TRBJ2-3; no firm D call. V was clipped by 0 bases and J by 1 base, with 11 bases between them. Per the germline V gene, CDR1 is DFQATT and CDR2 is SNEGSKA (reference sequence). The CDR3 runs 15 residues. The CDR3 protein is CSARDVDRGTDTQYF. The CDR3 bases are TGCAGTGCTAGAGATGTAGATAGGGGCACAGATACGCAGTATTTT.

CDR3 sequence (DNA): TGTGCCAGCAGTGAAGCCGTGACGCAGGCGCTTGATTCACCCCTCCACTTT. This encodes CASSEAVTQALDSPLHF. The V call is TRBV6-1, the J call TRBJ1-6; D ambiguous. The CDR3 is 17 amino acids. The germline gives CDR1 MNHNS, CDR2 SASEGT. Trimming shortened V by 0 bases and J by 8 bases, and 17 bases separated the two germline ends.

This clonotype has only a few counts. The V call is TRBV6-8, the J call TRBJ1-2, with D unclear. Germline V gene data show CDR1 as MNHGY and CDR2 as SAAAGT. The CDR3 runs 11 residues. Trimming cost V 8 bases and J 7 bases, with 11 bases left between them. CDR3 region: CASVSRSGYTF. In nucleotides, the CDR3 is TGTGCCAGCGTATCCAGAAGTGGCTACACCTTC.

This clonotype has a count of ten or more. The chain has TRBV10-1 and TRBJ1-4; D remains ambiguous. This CDR3 spans 13 amino acids. Trimming took 4 bases from V and 10 from J, leaving 13 bases between them. Germline CDR1 WNHNN, CDR2 SYGVQD (reference sequence). As DNA, the CDR3 is TGCGCCAGCAGTGCGAGGGTTGGAGGAAAACTGTTTTTT. It encodes CASSARVGGKLFF.

This clonotype has only a few counts. The V call is TRBV9, the J call TRBJ2-1, with TRBD2 identical over 7 bases. Germline loops: CDR1 SGDLS, CDR2 YYNGEE. The CDR3 runs 17 residues. The ends lost 3 bases at V and 4 bases at J; junction bases unmatched: 13. The CDR3 spells CASSGSGGLVYYNEQFF. CDR3 nucleotides: TGTGCCAGCAGCGGTAGCGGAGGACTAGTGTATTACAATGAGCAGTTCTTC.

This clonotype occurred a few times. V and J are TRBV30 and TRBJ1-3, with D unresolved. Germline V gene lookup returns CDR1 GTSNPN and CDR2 SVGIG (reference sequence). This CDR3 has 16 residues. V shed 1 base and J shed 0 bases, with 13 bases lying between them. The CDR3: CAWSARPWSSGNTIYF. The CDR3, as DNA: TGTGCCTGGAGTGCGCGGCCCTGGAGCTCTGGAAACACCATATATTTT. The entire variable domain, with the rest obtained from reference TRBV30 and TRBJ1-3, is as follows: SQTIHQWPATLVQPVGSPLSLECTVEGTSNPNLYWYRQAAGRGLQLLFYSVGIGQISSEVPQNLSASRPQDRQFILSSKKLLLSDSGFYLCAWSARPWSSGNTIYFGEGSWLTVV.

This clonotype was detected ten times or more. V is TRBV27 and J is TRBJ2-7; TRBD2 agrees at 8 bases. The germline V gene has CDR1 MNHEY and CDR2 SMNVEV (reference sequence). Trimming removed 8 bases from V and 7 bases from J; junction bases left unmatched: 16. The CDR3 consists of 15 residues. The CDR3 DNA follows: TGTGCCAGCTCCCCTCGAGCGGGAGTATCGGAAGAGCAGTACTTC. Protein product: CASSPRAGVSEEQYF.

This chain uses TRBV7-2 with TRBJ2-2, with D uncertain. The CDR3 sequence is 14 residues long. Germline CDR1 is SGHTA and CDR2 is FQGNSA. V shed 1 base and J shed 4 bases, with 7 bases lying between them. CDR3 DNA: TGTGCCAGCAGCTTAGTTCTGGTCACCGGGGAGCTGTTTTTT. It specifies CASSLVLVTGELFF.

This clonotype was picked up a small number of times. The gene calls are TRBV27 and TRBJ2-7, with no clear D. CDR1 is MNHEY and CDR2 is SMNVEV in the germline V gene (reference sequence). The CDR3 consists of 13 residues. V was shortened by 5 bases and J by 6 bases, with 14 bases between the two germline ends. The CDR3: CASSPGSAPEQYF. The CDR3 DNA is TGTGCCAGCAGTCCTGGGTCGGCTCCCGAGCAGTACTTC.

There are many counts of this clonotype. This rearrangement joins TRBV27 to TRBJ2-1, with D possibly matching TRBD2 (6 bases). Trimming cost V 3 bases and J 7 bases, with 13 bases left between them. The CDR3 covers 14 residues. Germline V gene sequence: CDR1 MNHEY, CDR2 SMNVEV (reference sequence). This CDR3 reads CASSFREGRNEQFF. The CDR3, as DNA: TGTGCCAGCAGTTTCCGAGAGGGGAGGAATGAGCAGTTCTTC.

This clonotype was detected many times. The chain recombines TRBV6-1 with TRBJ1-1; D gene ambiguous. V gave up 7 bases and J gave up 5 bases, with 17 bases separating them. CDR1 and CDR2 from the germline V gene are MNHNS and SASEGT. This CDR3 is 14 amino acids long. DNA for the CDR3: TGTGCCAGCATCGTGTCCATCATGTGGACTGAAGCTTTCTTT. It translates to CASIVSIMWTEAFF.

The V and J genes are TRBV19 and TRBJ2-7; TRBD1 matches at 10 bases. CDR1 is LNHDA and CDR2 is SQIVND in the germline V gene (reference sequence). Trimming removed 4 bases from V and 6 bases from J; junction bases left unmatched: 6. The CDR3 has 14 residues. CDR3 bases: TGTGCCAGTAGTAACGACAGGGGGCGGCGCGAGCAGTACTTC. This gives the protein CASSNDRGRREQYF. Based on the CDR3 plus reference TRBV19 and TRBJ2-7, the full variable domain is DGGITQSPKYLFRKEGQNVTLSCEQNLNHDAMYWYRQDPGQGLRLIYYSQIVNDFQKGDIAEGYSVSREKKESFPLTVTSAQKNPTAFYLCASSNDRGRREQYFGPGTRLTVT.